This record covers a single T cell receptor (beta chain). Seattle patients were enrolled while actively infected and followed longitudinally. The record originates from a study of blood T cell repertoires in COVID-19. Study overall: Samples came from the United States, Italy and Spain, spanning acute and convalescent COVID-19. In each case, the material was cDNA or gDNA derived from T cells, B-cell-depleted T cells, or PBMCs.

Under the authors' procedure: The assay estimated nucleated cells by amplifying reference gene primers. Data came from immunoSEQ multiplex PCR; TCRdb stores just in-frame clones and leaves some out. The V and J calls and clone size were taken over from that table, and D and trimming were inferred from the DNA. The sample yields 150,000 or so clones, about 85% seen once. The CDR3 sequence is 14 residues long. CDR1 and CDR2 from the germline V gene are SNHLY and FYNNEI. The V and J ends lost 7 bases and 8 bases respectively, with 17 bases between them. The sequenced material came from peripheral blood. This TCR was recovered from a man aged 55 to 70 with COVID-19, enrolled during active disease. V gene TRBV2 combines with J gene TRBJ1-4, with D possibly TRBD1 on 6 matching bases. This CDR3 is CASNKQGTLEKLFF. Written as DNA, the CDR3 is TGTGCCAGCAACAAGCAGGGGACATTGGAAAAACTGTTTTTT.